Below are 14 T cell receptor beta chains sequenced from a single sample in a study of blood T cell repertoires in COVID-19. Clones were read by immunoSEQ multiplex PCR, and TCRdb kept only the in-frame ones, dropping some. The sample lists over 200,000 clones; around nine tenths were seen once. Sequencing input: peripheral blood. The source of these receptors is a man in his 60s with COVID-19, enrolled during active disease.

This rearrangement joins TRBV4-3 to TRBJ1-2, with D possibly matching TRBD1 (5 bases). The CDR3 totals 16 residues. Between the trimmed V and J ends, which lost 0 bases and 4 bases, there was a span of 15 bases. CDR1 LGHNA and CDR2 YSLEER come from the germline V gene. The CDR3 DNA sequence: TGCGCCAGCAGCCAAGATGAGACAGCAGAACGCTATGGCTACACCTTC. Amino acid sequence: CASSQDETAERYGYTF.

A single count supports this clone. V and J are TRBV3-1 (or the pseudogene TRBV3-2) and TRBJ2-7, with 7 bases fitting TRBD1. CDR3 length: 15 amino acids. Losses at the gene ends were 4 bases for V and 1 base for J; bases not matched to a gene: 7. Germline V gene sequence: CDR1 LGHDT, CDR2 YNNKEL (reference sequence). The CDR3 DNA reads TGTGCCAGCAGCCCCGTTCGGGACAGTTCCTACGAGCAGTACTTC. Translated: CASSPVRDSSYEQYF.

The chain combines TRBV14 with TRBJ2-7; D call uncertain. The germline gives CDR1 SGHDN, CDR2 FVKESK. Trimming cost V 0 bases and J 0 bases, with 12 bases left between them. The CDR3 has 16 residues. The CDR3 DNA reads as TGTGCCAGCAGCCAAGATCCCGGCAGGCGCTCCTACGAGCAGTACTTC. This sequence encodes CASSQDPGRRSYEQYF.

The V and J genes are TRBV27 and TRBJ1-5, with D unresolved. This CDR3 comprises 15 residues. CDR1 is MNHEY, CDR2 SMNVEV, per germline (reference sequence). Trimming removed 8 bases at V and 4 bases at J, with 18 bases between. The CDR3 DNA follows: TGTGCCAGCTCTCCGCCCGGGGTGTGGAATCAGCCCCAGCATTTT. As protein: CASSPPGVWNQPQHF.

The J gene is TRBJ2-7, the V gene TRBV5-6; TRBD1 agrees at 10 bases. The CDR3 is 14 residues long. CDR1 is SGHDT, CDR2 YYEEEE, per germline. V lost 2 bases and J lost 5; bases outside the gene matches: 4. CDR3 nucleotides: TGTGCCAGCAGCTTCGGACAGGGGGTCCACGAGCAGTACTTC. Translated: CASSFGQGVHEQYF.

The gene calls are TRBV6-6 and TRBJ1-1; 9 bases agree with TRBD1. The CDR3 runs 16 residues. Germline values: CDR1 MNHNY, CDR2 SVGAGI (reference sequence). The J segment lost 4 bases and the V segment lost 5 bases, leaving 11 bases of the junction unmatched. As DNA, the CDR3 is TGTGCCAGCAGTCACGATGCGACAGGGGGGCCCACTGAAGCTTTCTTT. Its protein is CASSHDATGGPTEAFF.

This clone was seen a single time. The chain employs TRBV29-1 and TRBJ2-5; 8 positions agree with TRBD1. Germline loops: CDR1 SQVTM, CDR2 ANQGSEA. This CDR3 has 15 amino acids. V lost 6 bases and J lost 1; bases outside the gene matches: 10. Written as DNA, the CDR3 is TGCAGCGTCGCCCAAGGACAGGGTCCCCAAGAGACCCAGTACTTC. This sequence encodes CSVAQGQGPQETQYF.

The CDR3 loop reads CASSVGDREKLFF. CDR3 coding DNA: TGTGCCAGCAGCGTAGGGGACAGGGAAAAACTGTTTTTT. The chain joins TRBV9 to TRBJ1-4, with 8 bases aligning to TRBD1. The germline V gene has CDR1 SGDLS and CDR2 YYNGEE. V shed 0 bases, J shed 8 bases, and the junction held 0 bases outside the gene matches. The CDR3 is made up of 13 amino acids.

This chain uses TRBV6-5 with TRBJ1-2, with 11 nucleotides matching TRBD1. CDR3 length: 15 residues. With 0 bases clipped from V and 7 bases from J, the junction kept 4 bases outside the gene matches. Looked up from germline, CDR1 is MNHEY and CDR2 is SVGAGI. The CDR3 DNA sequence: TGTGCCAGCAGTTACTCCGGGACAGGGGGGGGTGGCTACACCTTC. It encodes CASSYSGTGGGGYTF.

The chain carries TRBV27 and TRBJ2-5, with D possibly being TRBD1 (5 bases). In germline, CDR1 is MNHEY, CDR2 SMNVEV (reference sequence). This CDR3 is built from 17 residues. Trimming pared 6 bases from V and 4 bases from J, leaving 24 bases between. CDR3 amino acids: CASSLFATQGRIETQYF. The CDR3 DNA reads as TGTGCCAGCAGCCTTTTCGCAACCCAGGGTCGGATAGAGACCCAGTACTTC.

The chain links TRBV2 to TRBJ2-1; 7 nucleotides line up with TRBD1. The V gene end was trimmed by 6 bases and the J gene end by 10 bases; junction bases not matched to a gene: 12. This CDR3 has 14 residues. The germline CDR1 and CDR2 sequences are SNHLY and FYNNEI. The CDR3 here is CASSQGTESREQFF. CDR3 in DNA: TGTGCCAGCAGCCAAGGGACAGAATCCCGGGAGCAGTTCTTC.

This chain links TRBV7-3 with TRBJ2-1, with 13 bases aligning to TRBD2. J lost 9 bases, V lost 4 bases, and 12 bases had no gene match. The germline gives CDR1 SGHTA, CDR2 FQGTGA. This CDR3 comprises 17 residues. CDR3 bases: TGTGCCAGCAGCTCGACCTCCCGGACTAGCGGGAGTGGTGAGCAGTTCTTC. Encoded protein: CASSSTSRTSGSGEQFF.

CDR3 sequence reads: CASSLDAGGGGYTF. The CDR3 coding sequence is TGTGCCAGCAGCTTAGACGCCGGGGGAGGCGGCTACACCTTC. This sequence joins TRBV11-2 and TRBJ1-2; D perhaps matches TRBD1 (5 bases). CDR1 is SGHAT, CDR2 FQNNGV, per germline. The V gene lost 0 bases and the J gene lost 8 bases, with 13 bases spanning the gap. The CDR3 runs 14 residues. Supplemented by reference TRBV11-2 and TRBJ1-2, the full variable domain reads EAGVAQSPRYKIIEKRQSVAFWCNPISGHATLYWYQQILGQGPKLLIQFQNNGVVDDSQLPKDRFSAERLKGVDSTLKIQPAKLEDSAVYLCASSLDAGGGGYTFGSGTRLTVV.

The chain couples TRBV5-6 to TRBJ1-2; D is uncertain. V gave up 1 base and J gave up 8 bases, with 12 bases separating them. Looked up from germline, CDR1 is SGHDT and CDR2 is YYEEEE. This CDR3 contains 13 residues. The CDR3, as DNA: TGTGCCAGCAGCTTGTACAGAGTGGGCGGCTACACCTTC. This translates into CASSLYRVGGYTF.